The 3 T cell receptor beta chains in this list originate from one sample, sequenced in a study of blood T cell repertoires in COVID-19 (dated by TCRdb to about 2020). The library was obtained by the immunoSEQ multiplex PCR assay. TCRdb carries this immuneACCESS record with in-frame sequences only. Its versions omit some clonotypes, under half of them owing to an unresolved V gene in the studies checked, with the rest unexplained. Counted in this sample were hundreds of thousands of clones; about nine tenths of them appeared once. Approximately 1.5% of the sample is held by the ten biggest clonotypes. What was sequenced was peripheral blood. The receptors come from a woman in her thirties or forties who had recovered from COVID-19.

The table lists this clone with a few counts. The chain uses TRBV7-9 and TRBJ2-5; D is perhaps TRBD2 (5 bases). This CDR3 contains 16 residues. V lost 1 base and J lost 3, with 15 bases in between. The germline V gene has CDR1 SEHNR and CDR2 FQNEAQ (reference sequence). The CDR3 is CASSLGRDIPKETQYF. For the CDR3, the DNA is TGTGCCAGCAGCTTAGGCCGGGATATCCCTAAAGAGACCCAGTACTTC.

The CDR3 reads CSVDNRGPYNEQFF. CDR3 nucleotide sequence: TGCAGCGTTGACAACAGGGGACCCTACAATGAGCAGTTCTTC. This sequence joins TRBV29-1 and TRBJ2-1, with 7 positions matching TRBD1. The CDR3 spans 14 residues. The V segment lost 3 bases and the J segment 2 bases; nucleotides outside the gene matches: 4. Germline CDR1 SQVTM, CDR2 ANQGSEA.

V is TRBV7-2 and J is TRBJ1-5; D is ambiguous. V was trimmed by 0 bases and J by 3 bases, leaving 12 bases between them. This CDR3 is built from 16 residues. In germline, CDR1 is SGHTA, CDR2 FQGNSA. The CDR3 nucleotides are TGTGCCAGCAGCTTAGCGCATAATAGCTTCAATCAGCCCCAGCATTTT. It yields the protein CASSLAHNSFNQPQHF.